A selection of T cell receptor beta chains follows, all from one sample in a study of T cell responses to AZD1222 COVID-19 vaccine. Produced via immunoSEQ multiplex PCR; TCRdb's table is partial and in-frame only. Here the sample spans 100,000 to 120,000 clones, about nine tenths being singletons. The material was peripheral blood, obtained on day 0 of AZD1222 vaccination. These receptors originate from an adult in good health. The CDR3 runs from the conserved cysteine through the conserved F or W. A D gene is named only where the DNA matches it firmly. Clone size is given for some rows only: seen once, a few or many times, or a class if the clone is expanded.

V gene,J gene,D gene,clone size,CDR3 DNA,CDR3 protein
TRBV3-1/TRBV3-2,TRBJ1-6,-,-,TGTGCCAGCAGCCGGAAAGAGGGTAATTCACCCCTCCACTTT,CASSRKEGNSPLHF
TRBV5-1,TRBJ1-5,-,-,TGCGCCAGCAGCGCGACGGGAGTCGATCAGCCCCAGCATTTT,CASSATGVDQPQHF
TRBV5-4,TRBJ1-4,-,-,TGTGCCAGCAGTCGGGCGGGTAGGGGCAAATTGGAGAATGAAAAACTGTTTTTT,CASSRAGRGKLENEKLFF
TRBV19,TRBJ1-5,-,few,TGTGCCAGTAGGTTTGGAGGCCTGCAGCCCCAGCATTTT,CASRFGGLQPQHF
TRBV5-1,TRBJ1-1,-,-,TGCGCCAGCAGCTACGACCCCAGGGGTGGGGCCACTGAAGCTTTCTTT,CASSYDPRGGATEAFF
TRBV12-3/TRBV12-4,TRBJ1-5,-,-,TGTGCCAGCGCCACGTTTCAGCCCCAGCATTTT,CASATFQPQHF
TRBV5-1,TRBJ2-3,TRBD1,once,TGCGCCAGCAGAGAGGGGGCAAGGACAGATACGCAGTATTTT,CASREGARTDTQYF
TRBV30,TRBJ2-7,-,-,TGTGCCTGGAGAACTCGAGGGAGGTCGGACGAGCAGTACTTC,CAWRTRGRSDEQYF
TRBV28,TRBJ2-3,-,-,TGTGCCAGCAGTCCCGTCACAGATACGCAGTATTTT,CASSPVTDTQYF
TRBV18,TRBJ2-3,-,-,TGTGCCAGCTCACTCGTCCAGCTCACAGATACGCAGTATTTT,CASSLVQLTDTQYF
TRBV12-3/TRBV12-4,TRBJ1-2,-,-,TGTGCCAGCACCCCATGGATCTATGGCTACACCTTC,CASTPWIYGYTF
TRBV6-5,TRBJ1-2,TRBD1,-,TGTGCCAGCACCGACAGGGCGGATGGCTACACCTTC,CASTDRADGYTF
TRBV6-1,TRBJ1-5,-,-,TGTGCCAGCAGTGAGGCGGCGGTGAGCAATCAGCCCCAGCATTTT,CASSEAAVSNQPQHF
TRBV21-1,TRBJ2-1,-,-,TGTGCCAGCAGCAAAGTGACGGGACAGGGGAAGTTACGTCTACAGTTCTTC,CASSKVTGQGKLRLQFF
TRBV9,TRBJ1-2,-,-,TGTGCCAGCAGCCCAAGACGGGGGCAACACTATGGCTACACCTTC,CASSPRRGQHYGYTF
TRBV15,TRBJ1-2,-,-,TGTGCCACCAGCAGAGATCGACAAGCCGGCTACACCTTC,CATSRDRQAGYTF
TRBV6-5,TRBJ1-3,TRBD1,-,TGTGCCAGCAGTTCCAACAGGGACAGGGTTGGCAACACCATATATTTT,CASSSNRDRVGNTIYF
TRBV11-2,TRBJ2-1,-,-,TGTGCCAGCAGTTCATTCCCGCAAGGGGGCTCCTACAATGAGCAGTTCTTC,CASSSFPQGGSYNEQFF
TRBV10-3,TRBJ2-5,-,-,TGTGCCATCAGTGAGCCCCTTGGACGGAAAGAGACCCAGTACTTC,CAISEPLGRKETQYF
TRBV11-2,TRBJ1-2,-,-,TGTGCCAGCAGCTTAGGATACAGGTTGGGGAAAGATGGCTACACCTTC,CASSLGYRLGKDGYTF
TRBV5-4,TRBJ1-1,-,once,TGTGCCAGCAGCCCGTGGAGCAATTCCGGGAACACTGAAGCTTTCTTT,CASSPWSNSGNTEAFF
TRBV6-5,TRBJ1-2,TRBD1,once,TGTGCCAGCAGTTCTACCGGGACAGGGACAGATGGCTACACCTTC,CASSSTGTGTDGYTF
TRBV11-2,TRBJ2-2,-,-,TGTGCCAGCAGCTTAGTACCCGGGGAGCTGTTTTTT,CASSLVPGELFF
TRBV6-5,TRBJ1-2,TRBD1,few,TGTGCCAGCAGTTACGACAGGGGATCCGGCTACACCTTC,CASSYDRGSGYTF
TRBV15,TRBJ1-1,TRBD1,-,TGTGCCACCAGCGGGCGACAGGGTTGGACTGAAGCTTTCTTT,CATSGRQGWTEAFF
TRBV27,TRBJ1-2,TRBD1,-,TGTGCCAGCGGAGACGGGACAGAGCTTTGGATCTATGGCTACACCTTC,CASGDGTELWIYGYTF
TRBV2,TRBJ1-1,TRBD1,-,TGTGCCAGCAGCTGGACAGGGGCGTCTGAAGCTTTCTTT,CASSWTGASEAFF
TRBV7-9,TRBJ1-3,TRBD1,-,TGTGCCAGCAGCAAAACGACAGGGGTCTCTGGAAACACCATATATTTT,CASSKTTGVSGNTIYF
TRBV9,TRBJ1-6,TRBD1,-,TGTGCCAGCAGCGGGGGACCGGGACAGGGAAATTCACCCCTCCACTTT,CASSGGPGQGNSPLHF
TRBV18,TRBJ1-3,-,-,TGTGCCAGCTCACCACCGGCCTTGATCTCTGGAAACACCATATATTTT,CASSPPALISGNTIYF
TRBV28,TRBJ1-2,TRBD1,-,TGTGCCAGCATTCTAACCGGGACAGCTCCCTATGGCTACACCTTC,CASILTGTAPYGYTF
TRBV19,TRBJ2-5,TRBD2,-,TGTGCCACCCGACTAGCGGGGGGAGAGACCCAGTACTTC,CATRLAGGETQYF
TRBV7-9,TRBJ2-1,TRBD2,-,TGTGCCAGCAGGGGGACTAACAATGAGCAGTTCTTC,CASRGTNNEQFF
TRBV18,TRBJ1-5,-,-,TGTGCCAGCTCACCAGGAGAGAATCAGCCCCAGCATTTT,CASSPGENQPQHF
TRBV15,TRBJ1-5,-,once,TGTGCCACCAGCAGAGATCCATTCGGCAATCAGCCCCAGCATTTT,CATSRDPFGNQPQHF
TRBV28,TRBJ1-1,-,-,TGTGCCAGCAAAGTGCAGGGAGTGAACACTGAAGCTTTCTTT,CASKVQGVNTEAFF
TRBV27,TRBJ2-1,-,-,TGTGCCAGCAGTTTCGTCACGACCTGGGCCAATGAGCAGTTCTTC,CASSFVTTWANEQFF
TRBV15,TRBJ2-7,-,-,TGTGCCACCCACCCGGCAGGGCGGGGATTCGAGCAGTACTTC,CATHPAGRGFEQYF
TRBV7-2,TRBJ2-3,-,-,TGTGCCAGCGGGGGGCGTGGAGATACGCAGTATTTT,CASGGRGDTQYF
TRBV6-5,TRBJ2-2,-,-,TGTGCCAGCAGGAACCCTAGCACCGGGGAGCTGTTTTTT,CASRNPSTGELFF
TRBV6-4,TRBJ2-5,-,-,TGTGCCAGCAGTCATAATACGGGGGAGACCCAGTACTTC,CASSHNTGETQYF
TRBV6-6,TRBJ1-2,TRBD1,-,TGTGCCAGCAGAATTGGAGGGGGCATCTATGGCTACACCTTC,CASRIGGGIYGYTF
TRBV4-2,TRBJ2-5,TRBD2,-,TGTGCCAGCAGCCAAGATCTACTAGCGGGGGGCCACCAAGAGACCCAGTACTTC,CASSQDLLAGGHQETQYF
TRBV10-3,TRBJ2-3,-,-,TGTGCCATCAGTAGGGGGGATACGCAGTATTTT,CAISRGDTQYF
TRBV27,TRBJ2-1,TRBD2,-,TGTGCCAGCAAACCTATAGCGGGGAATGAGCAGTTCTTC,CASKPIAGNEQFF
TRBV7-8,TRBJ1-1,-,-,TGTGCCAGCAGCTTAGACGGCACGAACACTGAAGCTTTCTTT,CASSLDGTNTEAFF
TRBV7-9,TRBJ1-1,TRBD1,-,TGTGCCAGCAGCTTAGGGGGGACAGGGGAAACTGAAGCTTTCTTT,CASSLGGTGETEAFF
TRBV6-5,TRBJ1-2,TRBD1,-,TGTGCCAGCACCCCGATTGCAGACAGGGGCGATGGCTACACCTTC,CASTPIADRGDGYTF
TRBV10-3,TRBJ2-1,-,-,TGTGCCATCAGTGAGGACAGGGGAGGGTATGAGCAGTTCTTC,CAISEDRGGYEQFF
TRBV3-1/TRBV3-2,TRBJ2-5,-,-,TGTGCCAGCAGCCAAGAAGTGTCTAGGGGAGAGACCCAGTACTTC,CASSQEVSRGETQYF
TRBV11-2,TRBJ2-1,-,-,TGTGCCAGCAGCCCCGCATATGAGCAGTTCTTC,CASSPAYEQFF
TRBV19,TRBJ2-1,TRBD2,-,TGTGCCAGTAGTTCGGCTAGCGGGGGGGGAGAGCAGTTCTTC,CASSSASGGGEQFF
TRBV2,TRBJ1-5,-,-,TGTGCCAGCAGTGAAAGTCTAACAGCCGACAATCAGCCCCAGCATTTT,CASSESLTADNQPQHF
TRBV11-3,TRBJ2-5,TRBD2,-,TGTGCCAGCAGCTCTAAAGGACTAGCGGGGGGAGAGACCCAGTACTTC,CASSSKGLAGGETQYF
TRBV28,TRBJ1-5,-,-,TGTGCCAGCACGGCAGCCACGTGGAGCAATCAGCCCCAGCATTTT,CASTAATWSNQPQHF